The rows below give T cell receptor beta chains drawn from one sample of a study of blood T cell repertoires in COVID-19. The method was immunoSEQ multiplex PCR; TCRdb's version includes in-frame clones alone and lacks a portion of them. The sample includes tens of thousands of clones, 80% to 95% of them seen just once. Source material: peripheral blood. All receptors come from a man aged 55 to 70 with acute or convalescent COVID-19. The CDR3 runs from the conserved cysteine through the conserved F or W. A D gene is named only where the DNA matches it firmly. Clone size is given for some rows only: seen once, a few or many times, or a class if the clone is expanded.

TRBJ2-1	TRBV14	NA	NA	CASSQEIALSPGNEQFF	TGTGCCAGCAGCCAAGAAATCGCGTTGTCCCCCGGGAATGAGCAGTTCTTC
TRBJ2-1	TRBV19	NA	TRBD2	CASSLGLAGGNEQFF	TGTGCCAGTAGCCTTGGACTAGCGGGAGGCAATGAGCAGTTCTTC
TRBJ1-1	TRBV19	once	NA	CATSQQGLTTEAFF	TGTGCCACATCTCAACAGGGATTAACAACTGAAGCTTTCTTT
TRBJ2-7	TRBV9	NA	NA	CASSVVSGPPREEQYF	TGTGCCAGCAGCGTAGTCAGCGGTCCCCCCCGGGAGGAGCAGTACTTC
TRBJ2-1	TRBV7-2	NA	NA	CASSSDGVNEQFF	TGTGCCAGCAGCTCGGACGGGGTAAATGAGCAGTTCTTC
TRBJ1-4	TRBV5-4	NA	TRBD1	CASGDRIDEKLFF	TGTGCCAGCGGGGACAGGATCGACGAAAAACTGTTTTTT
TRBJ2-7	TRBV4-2	NA	TRBD1	CASSHSGTGGYEQYF	TGTGCCAGCAGCCATTCCGGGACAGGAGGCTACGAGCAGTACTTC
TRBJ2-7	TRBV5-4	few	TRBD2	CASSLELAGNYEQYF	TGTGCCAGCAGCTTGGAACTAGCGGGAAACTACGAGCAGTACTTC
TRBJ1-3	TRBV24-1	NA	TRBD1	CATSAGTGVGNTIYF	TGTGCCACCAGTGCCGGGACAGGCGTTGGAAACACCATATATTTT
TRBJ2-5	TRBV29-1	NA	NA	CSVVDRRQETQYF	TGCAGCGTGGTTGACAGGCGCCAAGAGACCCAGTACTTC
TRBJ2-6	TRBV19	NA	NA	CASSIGLRGGSGANVLTF	TGTGCCAGTAGTATAGGGCTAAGGGGGGGATCCGGGGCCAACGTCCTGACTTTC
TRBJ2-4	TRBV28	NA	TRBD2	CASTSGGAGKNIQYF	TGTGCCAGCACCTCTGGAGGAGCGGGAAAAAACATTCAGTACTTC
TRBJ1-5	TRBV7-8	NA	TRBD1	CASSPRGPTGEPQHF	TGTGCCAGCAGCCCCAGGGGGCCGACAGGTGAGCCCCAGCATTTT
TRBJ2-7	TRBV6-5	NA	NA	CASSYQAGSYEQYF	TGTGCCAGCAGTTACCAGGCAGGCTCCTACGAGCAGTACTTC
TRBJ2-2	TRBV11-2	NA	NA	CASSLAGNTGELFF	TGTGCCAGCAGCTTAGCGGGGAACACCGGGGAGCTGTTTTTT
TRBJ2-2	TRBV7-3	NA	NA	CASSLGGATTGELFF	TGTGCCAGCAGCTTAGGTGGGGCGACCACCGGGGAGCTGTTTTTT
TRBJ2-7	TRBV24-1	NA	TRBD1	CATSDSGQGAIEQYF	TGTGCCACCAGTGATAGTGGACAGGGGGCGATCGAGCAGTACTTC
TRBJ2-5	TRBV2	NA	NA	CASNELVTETQYF	TGTGCCAGCAATGAATTAGTAACAGAGACCCAGTACTTC
TRBJ1-4	TRBV7-8	NA	NA	CASSRREEKLFF	TGTGCCAGCAGTCGCAGGGAAGAAAAACTGTTTTTT
TRBJ1-1	TRBV6-5	NA	NA	CASSYSTGWGTEAFF	TGTGCCAGCAGTTACTCGACGGGGTGGGGCACTGAAGCTTTCTTT
TRBJ1-5	TRBV6-6	NA	TRBD1	CASSVPQGAWQPQHF	TGTGCCAGCAGCGTCCCCCAGGGGGCCTGGCAGCCCCAGCATTTT
TRBJ2-2	TRBV2	NA	TRBD1	CASSELGQGNTGELFF	TGTGCCAGCAGTGAATTGGGACAGGGAAACACCGGGGAGCTGTTTTTT
TRBJ2-7	TRBV19	few	NA	CASSISLPSYEQYF	TGTGCCAGTAGTATAAGCTTACCTTCCTACGAGCAGTACTTC
TRBJ2-1	TRBV10-3	NA	TRBD2	CAIRNSGTLSYNEQFF	TGTGCCATCAGGAATAGCGGGACCCTCTCCTACAATGAGCAGTTCTTC
TRBJ2-5	TRBV7-2	NA	NA	CASSLGAGEQETQYF	TGTGCCAGCAGCTTAGGCGCAGGCGAACAAGAGACCCAGTACTTC
TRBJ1-4	TRBV3-1/TRBV3-2	NA	NA	CASSQDPRVGEKLFF	TGTGCCAGCAGCCAAGATCCCAGGGTGGGTGAAAAACTGTTTTTT